This T cell receptor beta chain was found in a study of Tregs in tolerant kidney transplant recipients. Overall study findings and caveats: No direct test of biological reproducibility was done here. Activated donor B cell expansion appeared to reveal the most relevant donor-specific TCRbeta repertoire. Findings come from small patient numbers and require larger validation.

Unstimulated Tregs (CD4+CD25+CD127-) and CD4+CD25- non-Tregs were sorted from PBMCs. Sequencing was performed with immunoSEQ multiplex PCR; in TCRdb, only in-frame clones are kept and a portion is missing. Altogether 110,000 or so clones are present, approximately 90% being singletons, with the ten largest covering over 0.5%. As concerns this clone: Its target is not known.

The V gene's germline CDR1 is SGHRS and CDR2 YFSETQ. V was cut by 1 base and J by 5 bases, with 13 bases left in between. CDR3 length: 14 residues. The V and J genes are TRBV5-1 and TRBJ2-7; no firm D call. The material sequenced was CD4+ T cells from blood. This clonotype was obtained from a human donor in good health. The CDR3 DNA follows: TGCGCCAGCAGCTTGACGGCAGGTAACGACGAGCAGTACTTC. As protein: CASSLTAGNDEQYF.